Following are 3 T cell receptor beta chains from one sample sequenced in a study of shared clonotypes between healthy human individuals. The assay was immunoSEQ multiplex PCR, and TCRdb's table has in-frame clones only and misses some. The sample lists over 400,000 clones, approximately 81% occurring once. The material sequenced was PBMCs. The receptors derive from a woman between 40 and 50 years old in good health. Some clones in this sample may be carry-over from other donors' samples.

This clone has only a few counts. In DNA form, the CDR3 reads TGTGCCTGGAGCGCGGGAGTGGACAATGAGCAGTTCTTC. It encodes CAWSAGVDNEQFF. This sequence joins TRBV30 and TRBJ2-1, with TRBD2 matching 7 bases. Germline values: CDR1 GTSNPN, CDR2 SVGIG (reference sequence). Losses at the gene ends were 3 bases for V and 5 bases for J; bases not matched to a gene: 4. The CDR3 sequence is 13 residues long.

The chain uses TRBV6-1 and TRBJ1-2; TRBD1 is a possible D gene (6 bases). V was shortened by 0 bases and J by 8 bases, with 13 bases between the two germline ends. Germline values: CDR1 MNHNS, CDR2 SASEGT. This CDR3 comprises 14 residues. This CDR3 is CASSEALPGDGYTF. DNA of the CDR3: TGTGCCAGCAGTGAAGCGCTGCCAGGGGACGGCTACACCTTC.

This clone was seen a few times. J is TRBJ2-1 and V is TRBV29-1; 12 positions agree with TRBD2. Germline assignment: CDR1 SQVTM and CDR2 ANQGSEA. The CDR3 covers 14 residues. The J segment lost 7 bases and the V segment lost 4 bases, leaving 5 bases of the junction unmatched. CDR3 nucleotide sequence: TGCAGCGTTGCAGGACTAGCGGGATGGAATGAGCAGTTCTTC. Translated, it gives CSVAGLAGWNEQFF.